These T cell receptor beta chains were read from a single sample in a study of cytomegalovirus exposure and HLA in healthy donors. Profiling relied on immunoSEQ multiplex PCR, and the TCRdb table lists in-frame clones only, not all of them. The sample lists over 150,000 clones; roughly 87% were seen once. Input material: PBMCs. The origin of the receptors is a woman in her thirties in good health and CMV-seronegative. Each CDR3 is given with its conserved first and last residue. D genes are given only for firm matches. Clone size, where shown, is once, few, many, or a class for clones that have expanded.

V: TRBV5-4; size: NA; D: NA; J: TRBJ1-1; DNA: TGTGCCAGCAGCTCCCAGGGAGGCACTGAAGCTTTCTTT; CDR3: CASSSQGGTEAFF
V: TRBV11-2; size: NA; D: NA; J: TRBJ1-6; DNA: TGTGCCAGCAGCTTAGATCGGGGTCAGGGGAATTCACCCCTCCACTTT; CDR3: CASSLDRGQGNSPLHF
V: TRBV6-1; size: NA; D: NA; J: TRBJ1-4; DNA: TGTGCCAGTCGACGGGAGACAACTAATGAAAAACTGTTTTTT; CDR3: CASRRETTNEKLFF
V: TRBV5-1; size: NA; D: NA; J: TRBJ2-3; DNA: TGCGCCAGTAGAGGTCTAGTAGGAACAGATACGCAGTATTTT; CDR3: CASRGLVGTDTQYF
V: TRBV27; size: NA; D: NA; J: TRBJ2-2; DNA: TGTGCCAGCAGTTTAACCGGAGGGATCGATTCGGCCAGGGAGCTGTTTTTT; CDR3: CASSLTGGIDSARELFF
V: TRBV7-9; size: NA; D: NA; J: TRBJ1-1; DNA: TGTGCCAGCAGCTTAGGGGCCAGGGTGGGTTCCGCTGAAGCTTTCTTT; CDR3: CASSLGARVGSAEAFF
V: TRBV7-9; size: NA; D: TRBD1; J: TRBJ1-6; DNA: TGTGCCAGCGGGACAGTTAGCTCCTACAATTCACCCCTCCACTTT; CDR3: CASGTVSSYNSPLHF
V: TRBV5-5; size: NA; D: NA; J: TRBJ1-1; DNA: TGTGCCAGCAGCTTCCTCAGGGGCACTGAAGCTTTCTTT; CDR3: CASSFLRGTEAFF
V: TRBV5-8; size: NA; D: NA; J: TRBJ1-5; DNA: TGTGCCAGCAGCGGGTCGAGGGAAAGCAATCAGCCCCAGCATTTT; CDR3: CASSGSRESNQPQHF
V: TRBV5-4; size: few; D: NA; J: TRBJ1-1; DNA: TGTGCCAGCAGCTTGGGAGGTCCCACAGGGAACACTGAAGCTTTCTTT; CDR3: CASSLGGPTGNTEAFF